One and the same sample provided the 25 T cell receptor beta chains below, sequenced in a study of tumor-infiltrating lymphocytes in localized non-small cell lung cancer (dated by TCRdb to the early 2020s). Libraries were prepared through the immunoSEQ multiplex PCR assay. Sourced from immuneACCESS, this table was stored by TCRdb with only in-frame sequences that have V and J called. A share of the clones is absent; for the studies checked, an unresolved V gene accounts for under half, and the remainder has no known explanation. The sample table holds 20,000 to 25,000 clones, of which 80% were seen once. Roughly 3.5% of the sample lies in the top ten. Sequenced input: lung tumor tissue. These receptors were taken from a human donor with non-small cell lung cancer.

This clone is labeled as medium-sized (0.01 to 0.1%). The chain joins TRBV2 to TRBJ1-3, with D perhaps matching TRBD1 (6 bases). CDR3 length: 15 residues. Germline V gene sequence: CDR1 SNHLY, CDR2 FYNNEI. Between the trimmed V and J ends, which lost 5 bases and 4 bases, there was a span of 15 bases. CDR3 nucleotide sequence: TGTGCCAGCAGTTCCAACAGGGTCTCAGGAAACACCATATATTTT. Protein product: CASSSNRVSGNTIYF.

J is TRBJ1-2 and V is TRBV4-1, with a weak D call TRBD1 (5 bases). The CDR3 has 16 residues. The germline V and J ends were trimmed by 0 bases and 5 bases, with 16 bases remaining between them. Germline V lookup: CDR1 MGHRA, CDR2 YSYEKL. The CDR3 is CASSQDTLLTVYGYTF. CDR3 nucleotide sequence: TGCGCCAGCAGCCAAGATACCCTACTGACAGTGTATGGCTACACCTTC.

This chain joins TRBV6-5 and TRBJ2-7; D is perhaps TRBD1 or TRBD2 (5 bases each). The germline CDR1 and CDR2 sequences are MNHEY and SVGAGI. The V end lost 5 bases, the J end lost 2 bases, and 10 bases lay between the germline ends. The CDR3 consists of 13 residues. The CDR3 DNA reads TGTGCCAGCAGTCGGGACGGTACCTACGAGCAGTACTTC. It is translated as CASSRDGTYEQYF.

Comment on this clone: One end of the junction does not line up with germline, which may come from a read error. The rearrangement joins TRBV9 to TRBJ2-5; weak D call: TRBD2 (6 bases). Germline loops: CDR1 SGDLS, CDR2 YYNGEE. The CDR3 length is 15 residues. The CDR3 sequence is CASSVGSGSGEAQYF. The CDR3 nucleotides are TGTGCCAGCAGCGTAGGTTCGGGATCGGGAGAGGCCCAGTACTTC.

The V and J genes are TRBV5-1 and TRBJ1-3, with D possibly matching TRBD1 (6 bases). From germline, CDR1 is SGHRS and CDR2 YFSETQ. CDR3 length: 15 amino acids. V lost 5 bases, J lost 2 bases, and 14 bases lay in between. The CDR3 is CASRSNRDPGNTIYF. For the CDR3, the DNA is TGCGCCAGCAGGTCGAACAGGGATCCTGGAAACACCATATATTTT.

On this clone: The junction and the germline gene differ at one end; a read error may be behind it. The gene calls are TRBV7-7 and TRBJ2-1; TRBD2 matches at 8 bases. Germline values: CDR1 SSHAT, CDR2 FNYEAQ (reference sequence). The CDR3 length is 14 residues. The CDR3 nucleotides read TGTGCTAGCAGCGTACTAGCGGATTACAATGAGCAGTTCTTC. Its translation: CASSVLADYNEQFF.

The V gene is TRBV6-6, the J gene TRBJ2-7, with D possibly being TRBD1 (5 bases). The V end lost 0 bases, the J end lost 4 bases, and 13 bases lay between the germline ends. This CDR3 is 15 amino acids long. Germline V gene lookup returns CDR1 MNHNY and CDR2 SVGAGI (reference sequence). CDR3 sequence: CASSYSRTRPYEQYF. For the CDR3, the DNA is TGTGCCAGCAGTTACTCTAGGACACGGCCTTACGAGCAGTACTTC.

V is TRBV20-1 and J is TRBJ1-2; no definite D call. The germline V gene encodes CDR1 DFQATT and CDR2 SNEGSKA (reference sequence). Trimming left V 6 bases short and J 7 bases short, with 12 bases between. CDR3 length: 11 amino acids. The CDR3 nucleotides read TGCAGTGCCGGGGTCCGGGTTGGCTACACCTTC. Residues: CSAGVRVGYTF.

CDR3 in DNA: TGTGCCAGCAGCGTAATTGGAGGGAAAGAGACCCAGTACTTC. The encoded protein is CASSVIGGKETQYF. V is TRBV9 and J is TRBJ2-5; tentatively, D is TRBD2 (6 bases). CDR1 is SGDLS and CDR2 is YYNGEE in the germline V gene. The CDR3 consists of 14 residues. V lost 1 base and J lost 3, with 10 bases in between. The variable domain in full, with the rest retrieved from reference TRBV9 and TRBJ2-5, is DSGVTQTPKHLITATGQRVTLRCSPRSGDLSVYWYQQSLDQGLQFLIQYYNGEERAKGNILERFSAQQFPDLHSELNLSSLELGDSALYFCASSVIGGKETQYFGPGTRLLVL.

The CDR3 coding sequence is TGCGCCAGCACCTGGACGAATGCTAATGAAAAACTGTTTTTT. Protein product: CASTWTNANEKLFF. The chain has TRBV5-1 and TRBJ1-4, with D uncertain. There are 14 residues in the CDR3. V dropped 6 bases and J dropped 3 bases, with 12 bases sitting between them. Germline CDR1 is SGHRS and CDR2 is YFSETQ.

The chain combines TRBV14 with TRBJ2-5; TRBD2 agrees at 7 bases. V was pared by 2 bases and J by 3 bases, with 12 bases of the junction left unmatched. The CDR3 spans 17 residues. Germline V gene lookup returns CDR1 SGHDN and CDR2 FVKESK. CDR3 DNA: TGTGCCAGCAGCCAAAGGACTAGGGCGGGTCGGGAAGAGACCCAGTACTTC. Translating gives CASSQRTRAGREETQYF.

V is TRBV30 and J is TRBJ1-3; weak D call: TRBD1 (6 bases). Trimming took 4 bases from V and 5 from J, leaving 12 bases between them. CDR3 length: 13 amino acids. Germline V lookup: CDR1 GTSNPN, CDR2 SVGIG (reference sequence). The CDR3 bases are TGTGCCTGGAATAGGGGGGAGAGAAACACCATATATTTT. Translation gives CAWNRGERNTIYF. Drawing the rest from reference TRBV30 and TRBJ1-3, the complete variable domain is SQTIHQWPATLVQPVGSPLSLECTVEGTSNPNLYWYRQAAGRGLQLLFYSVGIGQISSEVPQNLSASRPQDRQFILSSKKLLLSDSGFYLCAWNRGERNTIYFGEGSWLTVV.

V usage is TRBV27 and J usage is TRBJ1-3; D is undetermined. CDR1 and CDR2 from the germline V gene are MNHEY and SMNVEV (reference sequence). The V end lost 2 bases, the J end lost 2 bases, and 7 bases lay between the germline ends. The CDR3 loop spans 14 amino acids. The CDR3 spells CASSLIGTGNTIYF. The CDR3, as DNA: TGTGCCAGCAGTTTAATAGGGACTGGAAACACCATATATTTT.

The rearrangement uses TRBV5-1 and TRBJ1-1; 8 bases agree with TRBD1. The germline gives CDR1 SGHRS, CDR2 YFSETQ. CDR3 size: 15 residues. V was clipped by 4 bases and J by 4 bases; unmatched bases: 9. Written as DNA, the CDR3 is TGCGCCAGCAGCCCCGGGGGCGGGACAGGCACTGAAGCTTTCTTT. Translating gives CASSPGGGTGTEAFF.

This clone was detected only once. The genes are TRBV27 and TRBJ2-3; possibly TRBD2 for D (5 bases). The CDR3 consists of 13 residues. Trimming removed 4 bases from V and 5 bases from J, with 10 bases in between. The germline V gene has CDR1 MNHEY and CDR2 SMNVEV (reference sequence). CDR3 in amino acids: CASSSDWEDTQYF. In nucleotides, the CDR3 is TGTGCCAGCAGTTCGGACTGGGAAGATACGCAGTATTTT.

V gene TRBV18 combines with J gene TRBJ1-5, with 8 bases matching TRBD1. CDR1 and CDR2 (germline): KGHSH, LQKENI. V shed 3 bases, J shed 5 bases, and the junction held 3 bases outside the gene matches. The CDR3 is made up of 14 amino acids. CDR3 protein: CASSPTGDDQPQHF. DNA for the CDR3: TGTGCCAGCTCACCGACAGGGGATGATCAGCCCCAGCATTTT. The complete variable domain, with remaining parts taken from reference TRBV18 and TRBJ1-5, reads NAGVMQNPRHLVRRRGQEARLRCSPMKGHSHVYWYRQLPEEGLKFMVYLQKENIIDESGMPKERFSAEFPKEGPSILRIQQVVRGDSAAYFCASSPTGDDQPQHFGDGTRLSIL.

This chain uses TRBV13 with TRBJ2-5; 10 nucleotides match TRBD2. Unmatched junction bases numbered 10, after V lost 1 base and J lost 5 bases. The length of the CDR3 is 17 residues. Germline V lookup: CDR1 PRHDT, CDR2 FYEKMQ (reference sequence). For the CDR3, the DNA is TGTGCCAGCAGCTTAGTGGGGCTAGCGGGAGCTATGGAGACCCAGTACTTC. Translated, it gives CASSLVGLAGAMETQYF.

The CDR3 loop is CASSPVQGGNEKLFF. CDR3 coding DNA: TGTGCCAGCAGCCCAGTTCAGGGTGGGAATGAAAAACTGTTTTTT. The chain is built from TRBV7-6 and TRBJ1-4; D perhaps matches TRBD1 (5 bases). Germline V gives CDR1 SGHVS, CDR2 FNYEAQ. The V and J ends lost 5 bases and 5 bases respectively, with 15 bases between them. The CDR3 extends over 15 amino acids.

The V and J genes are TRBV29-1 and TRBJ1-2; the match to TRBD1 covers 7 bases. J was trimmed by 2 bases and V by 7 bases; bases with no gene match: 10. The V gene's germline CDR1 is SQVTM and CDR2 ANQGSEA. This CDR3 has 14 residues. The CDR3 is CSAIGTDLNYGYTF. For the CDR3, the DNA is TGCAGCGCGATCGGGACAGACCTAAACTATGGCTACACCTTC.

This chain links TRBV11-3 with TRBJ2-1; 10 bases are shared with TRBD2. Germline CDR1 SGHNT, CDR2 YENEEA. After removal of 1 base from V and 2 bases from J, the junction contained 8 bases not matched to a gene. The CDR3 length is 18 residues. CDR3 in amino acids: CASSLGAGLAGAYNEQFF. In nucleotides, the CDR3 is TGTGCCAGCAGCTTAGGGGCGGGTCTAGCGGGAGCCTACAATGAGCAGTTCTTC.

The table lists this clone with a few counts. The chain carries TRBV11-2 and TRBJ2-4; the match to TRBD1 covers 9 bases. CDR1 is SGHAT, CDR2 FQNNGV, per germline. The CDR3 has 14 residues. After removal of 5 bases from V and 8 bases from J, the junction contained 7 bases not matched to a gene. The CDR3 nucleotides read TGTGCCAGCAGCATCACAGGGGGCGTAGACATTCAGTACTTC. It yields the protein CASSITGGVDIQYF. The full variable domain, rest sourced from reference TRBV11-2 and TRBJ2-4, is EAGVAQSPRYKIIEKRQSVAFWCNPISGHATLYWYQQILGQGPKLLIQFQNNGVVDDSQLPKDRFSAERLKGVDSTLKIQPAKLEDSAVYLCASSITGGVDIQYFGAGTRLSVL.

This sequence joins TRBV30 and TRBJ2-4; D is perhaps TRBD1 or TRBD2 (5 bases each). Germline assignment: CDR1 GTSNPN and CDR2 SVGIG (reference sequence). With 4 bases removed from V and 0 bases from J, the gap between germline ends came to 13 bases. CDR3 length equals 15 residues. The CDR3: CAWTPQGVAKNIQYF. DNA of the CDR3: TGTGCCTGGACTCCCCAGGGAGTAGCCAAAAACATTCAGTACTTC.

The chain links TRBV6-6 to TRBJ2-7; D unresolved. CDR1 and CDR2 (germline): MNHNY, SVGAGI (reference sequence). V was clipped by 2 bases and J by 6 bases, with 11 bases between them. The CDR3 extends over 13 amino acids. CDR3 DNA sequence: TGTGCCAGCAGTTACCGCTACGGTCTCGAGCAGTACTTC. This codes for CASSYRYGLEQYF.

The CDR3 sequence: CASSPWGGLYEQYF. CDR3 nucleotides: TGTGCCAGCAGTCCCTGGGGCGGCCTATACGAGCAGTACTTC. The chain uses TRBV27 and TRBJ2-7; D is possibly TRBD1 (5 bases). This CDR3 is built from 14 residues. With 5 bases removed from V and 4 bases from J, the gap between germline ends came to 15 bases. Germline V lookup: CDR1 MNHEY, CDR2 SMNVEV (reference sequence).

The chain combines TRBV7-2 with TRBJ2-7, with TRBD2 matching over 9 bases. The CDR3 is 14 residues long. The germline CDR1 and CDR2 sequences are SGHTA and FQGNSA. Losses at the gene ends were 6 bases for V and 5 bases for J; bases not matched to a gene: 8. The CDR3 is CASSGSGRSHEQYF. The CDR3 DNA reads TGTGCCAGCAGTGGTAGCGGGAGATCCCACGAGCAGTACTTC.